The present T cell receptor beta chain was sequenced within a study of T cell clonotyping in hematopoietic cell transplantation. Overall study findings and caveats: Higher Inverse Simpson Index values in graft donor and pretransplant recipient predicted broader posttransplant TCR diversity. Few recipient clonotypes overlapped donors; over 97% were de novo at given depth. CD4 and CD8 repertoire contributions could not be separated without sorting.

Turning to this clone: The antigen is undetermined.

The CDR3 is made up of 15 amino acids. V lost 4 bases and J 0 bases, leaving 11 bases between the germline ends. Per germline, CDR1 SNHLY and CDR2 FYNNEI. Assay used: immunoSEQ multiplex PCR; TCRdb lists only in-frame clones, some missing. Among over 3,500 clones listed, 94% were seen once. This TCR was sampled from a male patient in his seventies who had an allogeneic stem cell transplant from an unrelated donor, so T cells may come from the graft donor. Some clones in this sample may be carry-over from other donors' samples. This sample comprised peripheral blood mononuclear cells, obtained 30 days after allogeneic stem cell transplant. V usage is TRBV2 and J usage is TRBJ2-3; D might be TRBD1 or TRBD2, each matching 5 bases. The CDR3 region has the DNA TGTGCCAGCAGTGCGGGGCTCACTAGCACAGATACGCAGTATTTT. Protein sequence: CASSAGLTSTDTQYF. The variable domain in full, with the rest retrieved from reference TRBV2 and TRBJ2-3, is EPEVTQTPSHQVTQMGQEVILRCVPISNHLYFYWYRQILGQKVEFLVSFYNNEISEKSEIFDDQFSVERPDGSNFTLKIRSTKLEDSAMYFCASSAGLTSTDTQYFGPGTRLTVL.